This T cell receptor beta chain was sequenced for a study of a mutant IDH1 vaccine in newly diagnosed glioma. Study summary: First vaccine doses came 4-6 weeks after radiotherapy alone, or with temozolomide cycles. The earlier regimen, radiotherapy, temozolomide, or both, was most often both. Whole-study results and caveats: Top-clonotype changes in peripheral T cells seemed unrelated to pseudoprogression. Less than 95% of patients showed vaccine-induced immune responses across multiple MHC alleles.

Here immunoSEQ multiplex PCR was the method, and the copy in TCRdb shows in-frame clones only, minus some. The data contain some 21,000 clones, almost 85% of them singletons. The CDR3 consists of 13 residues. Germline assignment: CDR1 LNHDA and CDR2 SQIVND (reference sequence). Trimming cost V 3 bases and J 5 bases, with 8 bases left between them. A note on this clone: Antigen specificity is unknown.

Time point noted: week 47, end of study. The vaccine gave 300 ug of a 20-mer mutant IDH1 peptide subcutaneously per dose. The sample in question was PBMCs, obtained from a glioma patient whose treatment included an IDH1 peptide vaccine. The chain recombines TRBV19 with TRBJ1-5, with a weak D call TRBD1 (5 bases). This receptor was obtained from a man in his forties with glioma. In nucleotides, the CDR3 is TGTGCCAGTAGTATTTCCAGGGATCAGCCCCAGCATTTT. This encodes CASSISRDQPQHF. The entire variable domain, with the rest obtained from reference TRBV19 and TRBJ1-5, is as follows: DGGITQSPKYLFRKEGQNVTLSCEQNLNHDAMYWYRQDPGQGLRLIYYSQIVNDFQKGDIAEGYSVSREKKESFPLTVTSAQKNPTAFYLCASSISRDQPQHFGDGTRLSIL.